These 32 T cell receptor beta chains originate from one sample sequenced in a study of memory CD4+ T cells and cytomegalovirus serostatus. Profiled with immunoSEQ multiplex PCR; TCRdb holds only in-frame clones, not every one. The table records some 48,000 clones, about 77% of them present only once. Single viable CD3+CD4+CD8-CD45RO+ cells were sorted as the memory CD4+ T cells. The sample consisted of memory CD4+ T cells from blood. The receptors here all came from an adult in good health and CMV-seronegative.

CDR3 residues: CASSLYPVGASNQPQHF. The CDR3 DNA reads TGTGCCAGCAGTTTATACCCGGTAGGGGCCAGCAATCAGCCCCAGCATTTT. This rearrangement joins TRBV28 to TRBJ1-5, with D perhaps matching TRBD1 (5 bases). Germline V gives CDR1 MDHEN, CDR2 SYDVKM. This CDR3 contains 17 residues. V gave up 1 base and J gave up 1 base, with 14 bases separating them.

This clone was observed a few times. The chain combines TRBV5-1 with TRBJ2-5; the D is unclear. CDR1 is SGHRS and CDR2 is YFSETQ in the germline V gene. Trimming pared 1 base from V and 5 bases from J, leaving 9 bases between. The CDR3 runs 13 residues. Here the CDR3 DNA reads TGCGCCAGCAGCTTGTGGGTGAGGGAGACCCAGTACTTC. Its protein product is CASSLWVRETQYF.

This chain uses TRBV4-1 with TRBJ1-3; D is ambiguous. Trimming pared 4 bases from V and 0 bases from J, leaving 10 bases between. The length of the CDR3 is 15 residues. The germline V gene has CDR1 MGHRA and CDR2 YSYEKL. This chain's CDR3 is CASSPHTSSGNTIYF. In DNA form, the CDR3 reads TGCGCCAGCAGCCCACACACGAGCTCTGGAAACACCATATATTTT.

The chain is built from TRBV7-6 and TRBJ2-2; D possibly uses TRBD1 or TRBD2 (7 bases each). Between the trimmed V and J ends, which lost 4 bases and 4 bases, there was a span of 22 bases. Germline CDR1 is SGHVS and CDR2 is FNYEAQ. The CDR3 is 18 amino acids. DNA for the CDR3: TGTGCCAGCAGCTCCAGACAGGGAGGGGTGCGGAGCACCGGGGAGCTGTTTTTT. Encoded protein: CASSSRQGGVRSTGELFF.

This sequence joins TRBV29-1 and TRBJ2-5; 8 nucleotides match TRBD2. The CDR3 is 14 amino acids. J lost 7 bases, V lost 4 bases, and 11 bases had no gene match. Germline V gene sequence: CDR1 SQVTM, CDR2 ANQGSEA. The CDR3 sequence is CSVAAVAGPGTQYF. CDR3 sequence (DNA): TGCAGCGTTGCAGCGGTAGCGGGGCCAGGGACCCAGTACTTC. The full variable domain, with the rest looked up from reference TRBV29-1 and TRBJ2-5, is SAVISQKPSRDICQRGTSLTIQCQVDSQVTMMFWYRQQPGQSLTLIATANQGSEATYESGFVIDKFPISRPNLTFSTLTVSNMSPEDSSIYLCSVAAVAGPGTQYFGPGTRLLVL.

About this clone itself: A read error may account for a junction end that differs from germline. V and J are TRBV19 and TRBJ1-2; possible D gene TRBD1, 5 bases. Germline CDR1 is LNHDA and CDR2 is SQIVND (reference sequence). CDR3 length: 14 amino acids. The CDR3 nucleotides read TGTGCCGGTAGTGTATCGGGACTGGGGTATGGCTACACCTTC. This encodes CAGSVSGLGYGYTF.

In regard to this clone: Different DNA sequences within this sample yield the same CDR3. V and J are TRBV5-1 and TRBJ2-1; D might be TRBD2 (6 bases). This CDR3 comprises 14 residues. Trimming pared 4 bases from V and 4 bases from J, leaving 12 bases between. Germline V gives CDR1 SGHRS, CDR2 YFSETQ. CDR3 sequence (DNA): TGCGCCAGCAGCGGGGGGACTGGATACAATGAGCAGTTCTTC. Translation gives CASSGGTGYNEQFF.

The chain combines TRBV9 with TRBJ1-2; D gene ambiguous. In germline, CDR1 is SGDLS, CDR2 YYNGEE. The CDR3 totals 11 residues. V was clipped by 3 bases and J by 8 bases, with 8 bases between them. The CDR3 bases are TGTGCCAGCAGCGACAACTGGGGCTACACCTTC. Its protein product is CASSDNWGYTF.

V gene TRBV20-1 combines with J gene TRBJ2-5, with no clear D. Germline CDR1 DFQATT, CDR2 SNEGSKA (reference sequence). The CDR3 is made up of 11 amino acids. Trimming shortened V by 7 bases and J by 0 bases, and 6 bases separated the two germline ends. Here the CDR3 reads CSGEDQETQYF. The CDR3 nucleotides read TGCAGTGGCGAAGACCAAGAGACCCAGTACTTC.

This clone came up once. The CDR3 nucleotides read TGTGCCAGTACTCCGACAGGGACCTATGGCTACACCTTC. Translated, it gives CASTPTGTYGYTF. The V gene is TRBV19, the J gene TRBJ1-2, with 7 nucleotides matching TRBD1. The CDR3 length is 13 residues. The V and J ends lost 7 bases and 4 bases, in that order; junction bases with no gene match: 6. CDR1 is LNHDA, CDR2 SQIVND, per germline (reference sequence).

The chain joins TRBV7-2 to TRBJ1-1; maybe TRBD1 (6 bases). V lost 5 bases, J lost 0 bases, and 10 bases lay in between. The germline CDR1 and CDR2 sequences are SGHTA and FQGNSA. CDR3 size: 14 residues. CDR3 sequence reads: CASSNGQMNTEAFF. The DNA for the CDR3 is TGTGCCAGCAGCAACGGACAGATGAACACTGAAGCTTTCTTT.

This rearrangement joins TRBV25-1 to TRBJ2-5; 10 bases line up with TRBD1. CDR3 length: 15 amino acids. V shed 3 bases and J 12 bases; nucleotides not matched to a gene: 13. Germline V gives CDR1 MGHDK, CDR2 SYGVNS. CDR3 region: CASSDRGQGTLGEYF. CDR3 sequence (DNA): TGTGCCAGCAGTGATAGGGGACAGGGGACGCTCGGGGAGTACTTC. The full variable domain, in which reference TRBV25-1 and TRBJ2-5 provide the parts outside the CDR3, is EADIYQTPRYLVIGTGKKITLECSQTMGHDKMYWYQQDPGMELHLIHYSYGVNSTEKGDLSSESTVSRIRTEHFPLTLESARPSHTSQYLCASSDRGQGTLGEYFGPGTRLLVL.

V is TRBV5-6 and J is TRBJ2-7; unclear D gene. Germline loops: CDR1 SGHDT, CDR2 YYEEEE. The CDR3 has 15 residues. V shed 4 bases and J shed 2 bases, with 16 bases lying between them. This CDR3 reads CASSRWAGATYEQYF. DNA for the CDR3: TGTGCCAGCAGCCGGTGGGCCGGAGCGACCTACGAGCAGTACTTC.

The rearrangement uses TRBV6-1 and TRBJ2-5; D remains ambiguous. Germline CDR1 MNHNS, CDR2 SASEGT. Trimming pared 2 bases from V and 2 bases from J, leaving 12 bases between. CDR3 length equals 15 residues. This chain's CDR3 is CASSESGRPQETQYF. The CDR3 nucleotides are TGTGCCAGCAGTGAAAGTGGCAGGCCACAAGAGACCCAGTACTTC.

In this sample, this clone turned up a few times. The rearrangement links TRBV4-2 to TRBJ1-4; the match to TRBD1 covers 7 bases. The germline gives CDR1 LGHNA, CDR2 YNFKEQ. The CDR3 sequence is 15 residues long. Losses at the gene ends were 4 bases for V and 5 bases for J; bases not matched to a gene: 7. The CDR3 DNA sequence: TGTGCCAGCAGCCTACCGGGACAGACAAATGAAAAACTGTTTTTT. It translates to CASSLPGQTNEKLFF.

The V gene is TRBV28, the J gene TRBJ2-7, with 7 bases identical to TRBD1. Looked up from germline, CDR1 is MDHEN and CDR2 is SYDVKM. This CDR3 has 15 amino acids. The V segment lost 3 bases and the J segment 4 bases; nucleotides outside the gene matches: 9. This CDR3 reads CASSLVLTGIYEQYF. The CDR3 DNA follows: TGTGCCAGCAGTTTGGTACTGACAGGGATTTACGAGCAGTACTTC.

The CDR3 spells CASSQDAMREETQYF. CDR3 in DNA: TGCGCCAGCAGCCAAGACGCCATGAGGGAAGAGACCCAGTACTTC. The genes are TRBV4-1 and TRBJ2-5; maybe TRBD2 (5 bases). Trimming removed 0 bases from V and 3 bases from J, with 11 bases in between. Germline V gives CDR1 MGHRA, CDR2 YSYEKL. The CDR3 has 15 amino acids.

The chain uses TRBV6-5 and TRBJ1-1; D is unresolved. Trimming took 5 bases from V and 0 from J, leaving 13 bases between them. The germline V gene has CDR1 MNHEY and CDR2 SVGAGI. The CDR3 runs to 15 residues. This chain's CDR3 is CASSGPGDMNTEAFF. The CDR3 DNA sequence: TGTGCCAGCAGTGGACCGGGAGACATGAACACTGAAGCTTTCTTT.

The chain links TRBV25-1 to TRBJ1-4; D ambiguous. Germline values: CDR1 MGHDK, CDR2 SYGVNS. The length of the CDR3 is 15 residues. The V end was cut by 3 bases, the J end by 5 bases, with 13 bases between. CDR3 region: CASSDDQRLNEKLFF. In DNA, the CDR3 is TGTGCCAGCAGTGACGACCAGCGCTTAAATGAAAAACTGTTTTTT.

This rearrangement joins TRBV7-2 to TRBJ1-3; D might be TRBD1 (6 bases). The germline V and J ends were trimmed by 5 bases and 2 bases, with 16 bases remaining between them. The CDR3 loop spans 16 amino acids. Germline values: CDR1 SGHTA, CDR2 FQGNSA. CDR3 residues: CASSRYTGLAGNTIYF. The CDR3 DNA follows: TGTGCCAGCAGCCGATACACAGGGCTTGCTGGAAACACCATATATTTT.

J is TRBJ2-5 and V is TRBV11-2; TRBD2 might be the D (6 bases). The CDR3 runs to 14 residues. Germline V gene lookup returns CDR1 SGHAT and CDR2 FQNNGV. V was clipped by 1 base and J by 5 bases, with 11 bases between them. The CDR3 bases are TGTGCCAGCAGCTTAGGCGGGATCCCGGAGACCCAGTACTTC. It translates to CASSLGGIPETQYF.

The chain is built from TRBV28 and TRBJ2-3, with TRBD1 identical over 7 bases. The CDR3 is 15 residues long. The V gene end was trimmed by 6 bases and the J gene end by 4 bases; junction bases not matched to a gene: 10. Germline CDR1 reads MDHEN; CDR2 reads SYDVKM. The CDR3 coding sequence is TGTGCCAGCAGCCCTCCCGGGACAGCCGCAGATACGCAGTATTTT. Amino acids: CASSPPGTAADTQYF.

The rearrangement joins TRBV11-3 to TRBJ1-2; D possibly corresponds to TRBD1 (5 bases). The germline gives CDR1 SGHNT, CDR2 YENEEA. The germline V and J ends were trimmed by 7 bases and 4 bases, with 16 bases remaining between them. The CDR3 loop spans 14 amino acids. The CDR3 loop reads CASTCGGGVYGYTF. The CDR3 DNA reads TGTGCCAGCACCTGCGGCGGGGGAGTCTATGGCTACACCTTC.

This clone was observed once. The chain employs TRBV4-1 and TRBJ1-3; 7 bases are a match to TRBD1. Germline V gene data show CDR1 as MGHRA and CDR2 as YSYEKL. This CDR3 contains 16 residues. Trimming removed 4 bases from V and 0 bases from J; junction bases left unmatched: 6. In nucleotides, the CDR3 is TGCGCCAGCAGCCGTGGGACAGAAAGCTCTGGAAACACCATATATTTT. As protein: CASSRGTESSGNTIYF.

V and J are TRBV27 and TRBJ2-7, with D perhaps matching TRBD1 (6 bases). Trimming stripped 3 bases from V and 1 base from J, with 13 bases between. The germline CDR1 and CDR2 sequences are MNHEY and SMNVEV (reference sequence). This CDR3 comprises 15 residues. CDR3 region: CASSFHLQGSYEQYF. The CDR3 nucleotides are TGTGCCAGCAGTTTCCATCTACAGGGTTCCTACGAGCAGTACTTC.

The V call is TRBV10-3, the J call TRBJ2-3, with 8 bases identical to TRBD2. The V and J ends lost 3 bases and 1 base, in that order; junction bases with no gene match: 6. This CDR3 region has 16 residues. CDR1 is ENHRY, CDR2 SYGVKD, per germline. The CDR3 nucleotides read TGTGCCATCAGTGATGGGACTAGAGCGGGCACAGATACGCAGTATTTT. This codes for CAISDGTRAGTDTQYF.

The CDR3 DNA follows: TGTGCCAGCAGCTCCGCAGGGGGTTACGAGCAGTACTTC. This gives the protein CASSSAGGYEQYF. V gene TRBV7-9 combines with J gene TRBJ2-7; 7 nucleotides agree with TRBD1. V was clipped by 4 bases and J by 4 bases; unmatched bases: 4. The CDR3 loop spans 13 amino acids. Germline V gene data show CDR1 as SEHNR and CDR2 as FQNEAQ (reference sequence).

This chain connects TRBV27 to TRBJ1-1, with TRBD1 identical over 7 bases. V shed 4 bases and J 3 bases; nucleotides not matched to a gene: 14. CDR1 is MNHEY, CDR2 SMNVEV, per germline (reference sequence). The CDR3 sequence is 17 residues long. CDR3 in DNA: TGTGCCAGCAGTTCGTTCGGGAATCCAGGGGGGGACACTGAAGCTTTCTTT. It is translated as CASSSFGNPGGDTEAFF.

The chain combines TRBV25-1 with TRBJ2-3, with TRBD2 identical over 11 bases. From germline, CDR1 is MGHDK and CDR2 SYGVNS. This CDR3 region has 17 residues. V lost 2 bases to trimming and J lost 0 bases; unmatched junction nucleotides: 4. The CDR3 is CASSEGTSGGSTDTQYF. The CDR3 DNA follows: TGTGCCAGCAGTGAAGGCACTAGCGGGGGTAGCACAGATACGCAGTATTTT.

This sequence joins TRBV27 and TRBJ1-5, with 11 bases fitting TRBD1. J was trimmed by 5 bases and V by 2 bases; bases with no gene match: 20. The CDR3 loop spans 21 amino acids. CDR1 and CDR2 (germline): MNHEY, SMNVEV (reference sequence). CDR3 in DNA: TGTGCCAGCAGTTTAAAACCCCTCCGGGACAGGGGGTCCATTAGGGATCAGCCCCAGCATTTT. Translated, it gives CASSLKPLRDRGSIRDQPQHF.

The V and J genes are TRBV19 and TRBJ1-4; 9 nucleotides agree with TRBD1. CDR3 size: 15 residues. The junction had 7 bases not matched to a gene; V was cut back by 5 bases and J by 6 bases. Germline CDR1 is LNHDA and CDR2 is SQIVND (reference sequence). The CDR3 nucleotides are TGTGCCAGTAGTCCCTGGACAGGGGAGGATGAAAAACTGTTTTTT. Protein sequence: CASSPWTGEDEKLFF.

In its sample, this clone was seen a few times. The V and J genes are TRBV28 and TRBJ1-2, with TRBD1 as a possible D gene (6 bases). The CDR3 extends over 13 amino acids. Germline loops: CDR1 MDHEN, CDR2 SYDVKM. V shed 6 bases and J shed 6 bases, with 14 bases lying between them. The DNA of the CDR3 is TGTGCCAGCAGCCTTAGTCGGGGGCATGGCTACACCTTC. Translated: CASSLSRGHGYTF.